The clone carrying this TCR beta chain was counted between two and nine times. What it recognizes is unknown. This entry belongs to a study of cytomegalovirus exposure and HLA in healthy donors. TCRdb keeps only in-frame clones here, not all; method: immunoSEQ multiplex PCR. The sample lists 260,000 or so clones, roughly 89% occurring once. Study outcomes and limitations: As confirmed in vitro, three CMV-associated chains were specific for CMV antigens. Within the approximately 110 validation repertoires, first-cohort TCR clusters tended to co-occur, according to a later analysis. The study put 150 to 200 TCR beta chains on its list as cytomegalovirus-associated.

The donors were members of the approximately 120-subject validation cohort (separate from the roughly 700-subject first cohort). Sequenced material: PBMCs. This receptor was identified in a man aged 18 to 29 in good health and CMV-seronegative.

CDR3 protein: CASQGTGNQPQHF. The CDR3 DNA reads TGTGCCAGTCAGGGGACGGGGAATCAGCCCCAGCATTTT. The chain has TRBV19 and TRBJ1-5; a weak D match, TRBD1 (6 bases). V was cut by 8 bases and J by 4 bases, with 12 bases left in between. Germline V gene sequence: CDR1 LNHDA, CDR2 SQIVND (reference sequence). The CDR3 is 13 residues long.